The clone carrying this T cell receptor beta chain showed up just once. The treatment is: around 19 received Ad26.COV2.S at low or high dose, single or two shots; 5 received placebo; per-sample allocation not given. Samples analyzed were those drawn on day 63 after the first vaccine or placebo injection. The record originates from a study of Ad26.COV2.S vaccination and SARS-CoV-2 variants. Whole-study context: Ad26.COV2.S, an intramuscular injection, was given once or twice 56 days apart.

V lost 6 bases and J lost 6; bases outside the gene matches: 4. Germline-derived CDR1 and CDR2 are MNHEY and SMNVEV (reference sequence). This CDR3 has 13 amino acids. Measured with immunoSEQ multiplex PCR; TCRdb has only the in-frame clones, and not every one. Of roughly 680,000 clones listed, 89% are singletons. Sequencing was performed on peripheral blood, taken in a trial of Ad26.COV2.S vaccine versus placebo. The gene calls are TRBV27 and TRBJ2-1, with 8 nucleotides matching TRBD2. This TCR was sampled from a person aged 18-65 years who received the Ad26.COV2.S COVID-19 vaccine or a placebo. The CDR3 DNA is TGTGCCAGCAGCGGACTAGCAAGCAATGAGCAGTTCTTC. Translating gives CASSGLASNEQFF.